The 27 T cell receptor beta chains in this list originate from one sample, sequenced in a study of T cells in Graves' hyperthyroidism and ophthalmopathy. What was amplified from RNA transcripts were TCR beta CDR3 regions. In the first-round RT-PCR of the TCR CDR3, the HTBI primer set was used. TCRdb fed the multiplex PCR reads into MiXCR, producing one record per CDR3 protein. Among 600,000 to 750,000 distinct CDR3 sequences listed, roughly 17% were seen once. Specimen: blood. All receptors come from a man aged 45 to 65 with Graves' hyperthyroidism.

This clonotype was found many times. The chain is built from TRBV28 and TRBJ2-7, with TRBD1 matching 9 bases. The CDR3 is 15 amino acids. Germline V gene data show CDR1 as MDHEN and CDR2 as SYDVKM. Germline trimming cut 5 bases from V and 4 bases from J; bases unmatched to any gene: 9. The CDR3 DNA follows: TGTGCCAGCAGTCCTCTGGACAGGGGCGCATACGAGCAGTACTTC. Amino acid sequence: CASSPLDRGAYEQYF.

This clonotype occurred a few times. The chain combines TRBV14 with TRBJ2-3; 12 bases match TRBD2. Unmatched junction bases numbered 2, after V lost 0 bases and J lost 4 bases. The CDR3 runs to 16 residues. CDR1 is SGHDN and CDR2 is FVKESK in the germline V gene. In nucleotides, the CDR3 is TGTGCCAGCAGCCAAGAACTAGCGGGAGGTTCAGATACGCAGTATTTT. This encodes CASSQELAGGSDTQYF.

The J gene is TRBJ2-1, the V gene TRBV20-1, with D possibly TRBD2 on 5 matching bases. This CDR3 is 16 amino acids long. Per germline, CDR1 DFQATT and CDR2 SNEGSKA (reference sequence). Trimming removed 3 bases from V and 5 bases from J, with 20 bases in between. In nucleotides, the CDR3 is TGCAGTGCTAGGTACCAAGGAGCGGTCAGACACAATGAGCAGTTCTTC. It translates to CSARYQGAVRHNEQFF.

This clonotype was counted at least ten times. The chain has TRBV5-1 and TRBJ1-4; 10 bases fit TRBD1. Germline trimming cut 4 bases from V and 5 bases from J; bases unmatched to any gene: 5. The length of the CDR3 is 15 residues. Germline V lookup: CDR1 SGHRS, CDR2 YFSETQ. CDR3 amino acids: CASSVRQGANEKLFF. Here the CDR3 DNA reads TGCGCCAGCAGCGTGAGACAGGGGGCGAATGAAAAACTGTTTTTT.

The V gene is TRBV11-2, the J gene TRBJ2-3; D possibly corresponds to TRBD1 (6 bases). The CDR3 is made up of 17 amino acids. V was trimmed by 3 bases and J by 3 bases, leaving 19 bases between them. Germline V gene data show CDR1 as SGHAT and CDR2 as FQNNGV. The CDR3: CASSFPRGNDPTDTQYF. CDR3 nucleotide sequence: TGTGCCAGCAGCTTCCCCAGGGGTAACGACCCTACAGATACGCAGTATTTT. Using reference TRBV11-2 and TRBJ2-3 for the parts outside the CDR3, the full variable domain is EAGVAQSPRYKIIEKRQSVAFWCNPISGHATLYWYQQILGQGPKLLIQFQNNGVVDDSQLPKDRFSAERLKGVDSTLKIQPAKLEDSAVYLCASSFPRGNDPTDTQYFGPGTRLTVL.

This clonotype was counted at least ten times. The rearrangement uses TRBV12-3 or TRBV12-4 and TRBJ2-3, with TRBD1 matching 10 bases. Unmatched junction bases numbered 8, after V lost 4 bases and J lost 4 bases. CDR3 length: 16 amino acids. CDR3 loop: CASSSRTGGGADTQYF. The CDR3 DNA reads TGTGCCAGCAGTTCTCGGACAGGGGGAGGGGCAGATACGCAGTATTTT.

This clonotype was observed at least ten times. The V call is TRBV2, the J call TRBJ1-2; unclear D gene. Germline-derived CDR1 and CDR2 are SNHLY and FYNNEI. The CDR3 runs 13 residues. V was pared by 1 base and J by 2 bases, with 5 bases between. CDR3 sequence: CASSEGQNYGYTF. CDR3 nucleotide sequence: TGTGCCAGCAGTGAAGGTCAGAACTATGGCTACACCTTC.

This clonotype was found a few times. The rearrangement joins TRBV4-1 to TRBJ2-5, with D perhaps matching TRBD1 or TRBD2 (5 bases each). This CDR3 has 16 amino acids. V lost 0 bases and J 3 bases, leaving 14 bases between the germline ends. Germline CDR1 is MGHRA and CDR2 is YSYEKL. The CDR3 loop is CASSQDLGEVEETQYF. CDR3 DNA sequence: TGCGCCAGCAGCCAAGATTTGGGGGAAGTAGAAGAGACCCAGTACTTC.

Ten or more counts support this clonotype. CDR3 amino acids: CASSGRDRGRENTNEKLFF. CDR3 DNA: TGTGCCAGCAGTGGGCGGGACAGGGGGCGTGAGAACACTAATGAAAAACTGTTTTTT. J is TRBJ1-4 and V is TRBV25-1; 12 bases match TRBD1. The germline V gene encodes CDR1 MGHDK and CDR2 SYGVNS. V lost 4 bases, J lost 2 bases, and 11 bases stayed unmatched. This CDR3 spans 19 amino acids.

This clonotype was seen a few times. This chain connects TRBV6-2 or TRBV6-3 to TRBJ1-1; D uncertain. V lost 3 bases and J 5 bases, leaving 4 bases between the germline ends. This CDR3 spans 11 amino acids. Germline V gene lookup returns CDR1 MNHEY and CDR2 SVGEGT. The CDR3 sequence: CASSYITEAFF. In DNA, the CDR3 is TGTGCCAGCAGTTATATTACTGAAGCTTTCTTT.

This clonotype showed up just a few times. The chain links TRBV10-3 to TRBJ1-1; D unclear. The CDR3 length is 15 residues. Per the germline V gene, CDR1 is ENHRY and CDR2 is SYGVKD. Trimming took 3 bases from V and 3 from J, leaving 14 bases between them. CDR3 in amino acids: CAISERTGTDTEAFF. DNA for the CDR3: TGTGCCATCAGTGAAAGGACTGGCACCGACACTGAAGCTTTCTTT.

This clonotype was recorded at least ten times. This chain links TRBV18 with TRBJ2-5; D unresolved. V was pared by 1 base and J by 5 bases, with 8 bases between. The CDR3 has 13 residues. From germline, CDR1 is KGHSH and CDR2 LQKENI. The CDR3 DNA sequence: TGTGCCAGCTCACCACGCTCCGAGGAGACCCAGTACTTC. It translates to CASSPRSEETQYF.

This clonotype occurred many times. V usage is TRBV2 and J usage is TRBJ2-2, with D possibly being TRBD1 (6 bases). The CDR3 has 14 amino acids. Trimming stripped 4 bases from V and 5 bases from J, with 11 bases between. CDR1 is SNHLY and CDR2 is FYNNEI in the germline V gene. The CDR3 DNA reads as TGTGCCAGCAGTGGACAGGCGAGAACCGGGGAGCTGTTTTTT. It is translated as CASSGQARTGELFF.

This clonotype was recorded at least ten times. This sequence joins TRBV6-1 and TRBJ2-7; 7 nucleotides line up with TRBD2. The CDR3 contains 15 residues. Germline V gene sequence: CDR1 MNHNS, CDR2 SASEGT. V shed 5 bases, J shed 0 bases, and the junction held 7 bases outside the gene matches. This CDR3 reads CASSFGAGVSYEQYF. The CDR3 nucleotides read TGTGCCAGCAGTTTTGGGGCGGGAGTCTCCTACGAGCAGTACTTC.

In this sample, this clonotype turned up many times. At one boundary the junction diverges from the germline segment, which might be a read error. The chain has TRBV20-1 and TRBJ1-1; possibly TRBD1 for D (6 bases). The CDR3 consists of 14 residues. From germline, CDR1 is DFQATT and CDR2 SNEGSKA (reference sequence). CDR3 residues: CSAKGTRQNAEAFF. The DNA for the CDR3 is TGCAGTGCTAAAGGGACAAGGCAGAACGCTGAAGCTTTCTTT.

The V call is TRBV14, the J call TRBJ2-7, with 9 positions matching TRBD1. This CDR3 contains 15 residues. The germline CDR1 and CDR2 sequences are SGHDN and FVKESK. J gave up 4 bases and V 4 bases, and 8 bases lay outside the gene matches. The CDR3 DNA reads TGTGCCAGCAGCCGAATGGGACAGGGTCCTTACGAGCAGTACTTC. Translation: CASSRMGQGPYEQYF.

V usage is TRBV6-1 and J usage is TRBJ2-2, with 15 bases fitting TRBD2. V was pared by 4 bases and J by 3 bases, with 3 bases of the junction left unmatched. CDR1 is MNHNS, CDR2 SASEGT, per germline. This CDR3 region has 17 residues. CDR3 in amino acids: CASSGTSGRVDTGELFF. CDR3 DNA: TGTGCCAGCAGTGGGACTAGCGGGAGGGTTGACACCGGGGAGCTGTTTTTT.

Worth noting for this clonotype: A much larger clone differs from this one at a single base, so this may be a read error. The V and J genes are TRBV24-1 and TRBJ2-3, with D perhaps TRBD1 or TRBD2 (5 bases each). Germline V CDR1 and CDR2: KGHDR, SFDVKD. V lost 6 bases, J lost 0 bases, and 6 bases lay in between. This CDR3 is 13 amino acids long. The CDR3 region is CATSWDSTDTQYF. The CDR3 DNA sequence: TGTGCCACCAGTTGGGACAGCACAGATACGCAGTATTTT.

This clonotype has at least ten counts. V and J are TRBV28 and TRBJ1-5; D is unresolved. The germline gives CDR1 MDHEN, CDR2 SYDVKM. The CDR3 extends over 14 amino acids. V was shortened by 3 bases and J by 0 bases, with 6 bases between the two germline ends. DNA for the CDR3: TGTGCCAGCAGTTTTCACGGTAGCAATCAGCCCCAGCATTTT. Its translation: CASSFHGSNQPQHF.

This clonotype was counted between two and nine times. J is TRBJ2-7 and V is TRBV7-2; D ambiguous. The germline CDR1 and CDR2 sequences are SGHTA and FQGNSA. The CDR3 is 15 amino acids. V lost 6 bases, J lost 0 bases, and 15 bases lay in between. CDR3 sequence: CASSLLVQSSYEQYF. The CDR3, as DNA: TGTGCCAGCAGTCTTCTCGTGCAGAGCTCCTACGAGCAGTACTTC.

V usage is TRBV25-1 and J usage is TRBJ2-3; 8 positions match TRBD2. Germline V gives CDR1 MGHDK, CDR2 SYGVNS. The ends lost 4 bases at V and 4 bases at J; junction bases unmatched: 7. The CDR3 sequence is 15 residues long. The CDR3 nucleotides read TGTGCCAGCAGTGTGCGGGAGGAGATGGCAGATACGCAGTATTTT. This encodes CASSVREEMADTQYF.

This clonotype was seen ten or more times. The J gene is TRBJ2-7, the V gene TRBV11-2; the match to TRBD1 covers 7 bases. Germline V gene data show CDR1 as SGHAT and CDR2 as FQNNGV. V lost 5 bases to trimming and J lost 6 bases; unmatched junction nucleotides: 7. The CDR3 covers 13 residues. The CDR3 nucleotides read TGTGCCAGCAGCCCCCCTGACAGGGTCGAGCAGTACTTC. Translating gives CASSPPDRVEQYF.

This clonotype was detected many times. The chain combines TRBV28 with TRBJ2-3, with D possibly TRBD2 on 5 matching bases. Deletions cut 1 base from V and 0 bases from J, with 8 bases between. Germline V gene sequence: CDR1 MDHEN, CDR2 SYDVKM. The CDR3 extends over 15 amino acids. The CDR3 DNA reads TGTGCCAGCAGTTTATTTAGCGAAAGCACAGATACGCAGTATTTT. Translated: CASSLFSESTDTQYF.

This clonotype showed up many times. The J gene is TRBJ2-5, the V gene TRBV4-3; D ambiguous. V was pared by 0 bases and J by 4 bases, with 9 bases between. The CDR3 is made up of 14 amino acids. The V gene's germline CDR1 is LGHNA and CDR2 YSLEER. The CDR3 is CASSQDSDAETQYF. DNA of the CDR3: TGCGCCAGCAGCCAAGATTCGGACGCAGAGACCCAGTACTTC.

The table lists this clonotype with a few counts. The V call is TRBV28, the J call TRBJ2-5; 7 bases align to TRBD2. This CDR3 is 17 amino acids long. Germline values: CDR1 MDHEN, CDR2 SYDVKM. The CDR3 loop is CASGSRWAGEGEETQYF. The CDR3, as DNA: TGTGCTAGCGGAAGTAGGTGGGCGGGAGAGGGTGAAGAGACCCAGTACTTC.

This clonotype was found many times. The V gene is TRBV7-2, the J gene TRBJ2-7, with D perhaps matching TRBD1 (5 bases). Germline V gives CDR1 SGHTA, CDR2 FQGNSA. The CDR3 runs to 15 residues. Between the trimmed V and J ends, which lost 1 base and 0 bases, there was a span of 10 bases. The CDR3 here is CASSLERQFSYEQYF. CDR3 bases: TGTGCCAGCAGCTTAGAGAGACAGTTCTCCTACGAGCAGTACTTC.

This clonotype was found many times. The chain recombines TRBV6-2 or TRBV6-3 with TRBJ2-1, with TRBD2 identical over 11 bases. This CDR3 comprises 19 residues. V lost 0 bases, J lost 2 bases, and 9 bases stayed unmatched. Germline V gene data show CDR1 as MNHEY and CDR2 as SVGEGT. Written as DNA, the CDR3 is TGTGCCAGCAGTTACTCGATACTAGCGGGAGACCGGCCCTACAATGAGCAGTTCTTC. It translates to CASSYSILAGDRPYNEQFF.